This TCR beta chain stems from a study of response to subunit inactivated influenza vaccine. This clonotype was picked up many times. As yet, its antigen is unknown. Study-wide results and limits: It was suggested by the authors that few new T cells are recruited by each seasonal influenza vaccination.

TCRdb called the RT-PCR reads again in MiXCR, with one record for every CDR3 protein. The profile shows hundreds of thousands of distinct CDR3 sequences, approximately 20% of them singletons. V was clipped by 6 bases and J by 5 bases; unmatched bases: 10. Germline-derived CDR1 and CDR2 are SQVTM and ANQGSEA. The CDR3 is made up of 14 amino acids. The source was PBMCs from blood, collected less than 22 months after vaccination. The receptor was derived from a man between 50 and 69 years old who received an inactivated influenza vaccine. The V and J genes are TRBV29-1 and TRBJ1-5; 7 bases agree with TRBD1. CDR3 nucleotide sequence: TGCAGCGTCGTGACAGGGTCTAGGGATCAGCCCCAGCATTTT. The encoded protein is CSVVTGSRDQPQHF.